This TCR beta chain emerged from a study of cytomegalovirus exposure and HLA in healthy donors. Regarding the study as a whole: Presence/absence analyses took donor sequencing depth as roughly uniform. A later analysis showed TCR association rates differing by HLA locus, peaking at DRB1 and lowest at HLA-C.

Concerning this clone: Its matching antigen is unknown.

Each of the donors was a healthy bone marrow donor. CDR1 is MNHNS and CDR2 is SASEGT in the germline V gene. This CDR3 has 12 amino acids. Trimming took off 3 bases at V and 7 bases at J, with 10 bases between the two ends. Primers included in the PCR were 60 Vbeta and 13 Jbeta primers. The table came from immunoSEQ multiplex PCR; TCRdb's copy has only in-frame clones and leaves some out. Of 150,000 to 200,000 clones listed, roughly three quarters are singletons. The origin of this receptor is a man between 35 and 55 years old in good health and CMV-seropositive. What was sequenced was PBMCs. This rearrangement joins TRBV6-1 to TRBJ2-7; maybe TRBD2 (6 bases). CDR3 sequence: CASSDPGEEQYF. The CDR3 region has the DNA TGTGCCAGCAGTGACCCGGGGGAAGAGCAGTACTTC.